This T cell receptor beta chain derives from a study of blood T cell repertoires in COVID-19. Study background: From the United States, Italy and Spain came samples of acute and convalescent COVID-19.

Some clones are missing from TCRdb's copy, which holds only in-frame ones; the method was immunoSEQ multiplex PCR. The repertoire holds more than 150,000 clones, with around 90% as singletons. The germline V gene encodes CDR1 WSHSY and CDR2 SAAADI. The CDR3 loop spans 14 amino acids. V lost 4 bases, J lost 7 bases, and 17 bases lay in between. The chain uses TRBV10-2 and TRBJ2-7; D may be TRBD1 (6 bases). This sequence was found in a woman aged 30 to 39 who had recovered from COVID-19. The sequenced sample was PBMCs or T cells enriched from blood (not recorded which). The CDR3 loop is CASSGRDNFWEQYF. CDR3 coding DNA: TGCGCCAGCAGTGGTAGGGACAATTTTTGGGAGCAGTACTTC.